This T cell receptor beta chain appears in the sequencing data of a study of regulatory and conventional T cells in RAG deficiency. The germline V and J ends were trimmed by 5 bases and 0 bases, with 9 bases remaining between them. The germline V gene encodes CDR1 SGHTA and CDR2 FQGTGA. CDR3 length equals 14 residues. Sequencing was performed with immunoSEQ multiplex PCR; in TCRdb, only in-frame clones are kept and a portion is missing. The sample has more than 10,000 clones; more than 85% are singletons. Conventional CD4+ T cells were sorted from blood as CD25-low CD127-high cells. This sample also appeared in a second study, on regulatory T cells. According to that study: The primer mix had 52 TRBV and 13 TRBJ primers. In patients, unique TRB V-J pairs were restricted and V/J usage skewed, especially in Tregs.

Sequenced sample: CD4+ effector T cells sorted from blood. This chain uses TRBV7-3 with TRBJ2-3; tentative D call: TRBD1 (5 bases). This TCR was recovered from a human donor in good health. CDR3: CASSPTASTDTQYF. As DNA, the CDR3 is TGTGCCAGCAGCCCGACAGCTAGCACAGATACGCAGTATTTT.